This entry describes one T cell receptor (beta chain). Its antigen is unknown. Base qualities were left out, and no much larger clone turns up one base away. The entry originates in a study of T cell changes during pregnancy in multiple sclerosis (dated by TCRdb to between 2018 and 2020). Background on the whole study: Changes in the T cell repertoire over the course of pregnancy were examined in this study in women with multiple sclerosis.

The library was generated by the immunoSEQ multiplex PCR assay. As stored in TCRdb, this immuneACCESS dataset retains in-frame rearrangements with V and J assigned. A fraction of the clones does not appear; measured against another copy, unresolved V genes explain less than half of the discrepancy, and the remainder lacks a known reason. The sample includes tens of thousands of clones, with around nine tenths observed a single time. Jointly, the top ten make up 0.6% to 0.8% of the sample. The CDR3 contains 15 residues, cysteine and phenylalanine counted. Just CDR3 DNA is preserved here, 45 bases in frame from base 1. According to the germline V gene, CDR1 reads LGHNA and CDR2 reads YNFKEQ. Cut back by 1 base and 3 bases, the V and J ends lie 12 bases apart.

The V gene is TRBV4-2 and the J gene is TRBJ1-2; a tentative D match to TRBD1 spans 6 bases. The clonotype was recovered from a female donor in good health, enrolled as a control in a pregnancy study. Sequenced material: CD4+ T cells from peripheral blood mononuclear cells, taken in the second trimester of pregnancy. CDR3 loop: CASSQVDRLDYGYTF. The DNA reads TGTGCCAGCAGCCAAGTCGACAGGCTCGACTATGGCTACACCTTC.